Included here is one TCR beta chain sequence, with context. Its target is not known. This CDR3 contains 12 residues. Trimming took off 5 bases at V and 7 bases at J, with 14 bases between the two ends. Germline V CDR1 and CDR2: GTSNPN, SVGIG (reference sequence). TCRdb's copy holds only in-frame clones and misses some; the assay was immunoSEQ multiplex PCR. The table includes more than 1 million clones, about 80% detected once. This specimen belongs to a study of shared clonotypes between healthy human individuals. Notes on the study in general: Sampling involved blood alone; tissue repertoires likely differ.

V gene TRBV30 combines with J gene TRBJ1-2; possible D gene TRBD1, 6 bases. The source material was memory CD4+ T cells from PBMCs. As to subset: CD45RA-negative fraction. The clonotype comes from a man between 18 and 35 years old in good health. Some clones in this sample may be carry-over from other donors' samples. The chain's CDR3 is CAWATGRSGYTF. CDR3 nucleotide sequence: TGTGCCTGGGCCACAGGGCGAAGTGGCTACACCTTC.